The rows below give T cell receptor beta chains drawn from one sample of a study of human T cells and chemical hapten exposure. MiXCR was run by TCRdb on the RACE reads, yielding one entry per CDR3 protein. The sample holds about 380,000 distinct CDR3 sequences, about 6% seen once. This specimen was whole blood, taken in connection with sensitization to the hapten diphenylcyclopropenone (DPC). The receptor set was obtained from a woman under 30 with alopecia areata. Some clones in this sample may be carry-over from other donors' samples. Each CDR3 is given with its conserved first and last residue. A D gene is named only where the DNA matches it firmly. The size entry is marked missing in some rows and otherwise reads once, few, many or a size class.

>20|TRBV6-1|many|TRBJ2-6|TRBD1
CASSGLWGTGKPGGANVLTF
TGTGCCAGCAGTGGACTCTGGGGGACAGGGAAGCCTGGAGGGGCCAACGTCCTGACTTTC
>15|TRBV6-2/TRBV6-3|many|TRBJ1-5|NA
CASSYVEGALQPQHF
TGTGCCAGCAGTTACGTGGAGGGAGCCCTGCAGCCCCAGCATTTT
>14|TRBV3-1|many|TRBJ1-3|TRBD1
CASSQGTGGNTIYF
TGTGCCAGCAGCCAAGGGACAGGTGGAAACACCATATATTTT
>15|TRBV10-3|few|TRBJ2-3|NA
CAIQDYLPQDDTQYF
TGTGCCATACAGGACTATCTTCCGCAAGATGATACGCAGTATTTT
>14|TRBV6-5|NA|TRBJ1-4|NA
CASRARAPNEKLFF
TGTGCCAGCAGAGCGAGGGCCCCTAATGAAAAACTGTTTTTT
>11|TRBV3-1|NA|TRBJ1-2|NA
CASSHAAGYTF
TGTGCCAGCAGCCATGCGGCGGGCTACACCTTC
>14|TRBV29-1|few|TRBJ1-1|NA
CSVDRAYMNTEAFF
TGCAGCGTTGATCGGGCCTACATGAACACTGAAGCTTTCTTT
>14|TRBV2|many|TRBJ2-1|NA
CASSTAGLNNEQFF
TGTGCCAGCAGCACCGCGGGCCTAAACAATGAGCAGTTCTTC
>16|TRBV27|many|TRBJ1-6|TRBD1
CASSLKTDRGDSPLHF
TGTGCCAGCAGTTTAAAAACAGACAGGGGTGACTCACCCCTCCACTTT
>13|TRBV6-1|many|TRBJ1-5|NA
CASTGRSNQPQHF
TGTGCCAGCACCGGGAGGAGCAATCAGCCCCAGCATTTT
>16|TRBV6-2/TRBV6-3|many|TRBJ1-6|NA
CASSYSRGLANSPLHF
TGTGCCAGCAGTTACTCGAGGGGACTGGCAAATTCACCCCTCCACTTT
>13|TRBV10-2|many|TRBJ1-1|NA
CASSERMNTEAFF
TGCGCCAGCAGTGAAAGGATGAACACTGAAGCTTTCTTT
>18|TRBV7-2|NA|TRBJ2-3|NA
CASSLGPTGFVGTDTQYF
TGTGCCAGCAGCTTGGGGCCGACAGGTTTCGTGGGGACAGATACGCAGTATTTT
>13|TRBV4-1|few|TRBJ2-6|NA
CASRETGANVLTF
TGCGCCAGCCGGGAGACTGGGGCCAACGTCCTGACTTTC
>13|TRBV7-2|few|TRBJ2-7|NA
CASSLALGYEQYF
TGTGCCAGCAGCTTGGCCCTTGGGTACGAGCAGTACTTC
>18|TRBV4-1|few|TRBJ1-3|TRBD1
CASSPTWTGSSSGNTIYF
TGCGCCAGCAGCCCTACCTGGACAGGGAGTTCCTCTGGAAACACCATATATTTT
>14|TRBV12-3/TRBV12-4|many|TRBJ1-1|TRBD1
CASRPTGGIAEAFF
TGTGCCAGCAGACCTACAGGGGGCATCGCTGAAGCTTTCTTT
>12|TRBV11-1|few|TRBJ2-7|NA
CASSLSGAEQYF
TGTGCCAGCAGCTTATCAGGGGCCGAGCAGTACTTC
>17|TRBV7-2|few|TRBJ1-3|NA
CASSLGGGVIAGNTIYF
TGTGCCAGCAGCTTAGGTGGCGGGGTAATTGCTGGAAACACCATATATTTT
>12|TRBV12-3/TRBV12-4|many|TRBJ1-1|TRBD1
CASRVQGLEAFF
TGTGCCAGCAGAGTACAGGGGCTTGAAGCTTTCTTT
>17|TRBV18|NA|TRBJ1-1|NA
CASSPGGVLIDFTEAFF
TGTGCCAGCTCACCTGGGGGAGTACTAATAGACTTCACTGAAGCTTTCTTT
>14|TRBV13|NA|TRBJ2-7|TRBD1
CASSSRQGAQEQYF
TGTGCCAGCAGCTCTCGACAGGGGGCCCAGGAGCAGTACTTC
>15|TRBV18|many|TRBJ1-1|NA
CASSPLGVSGTEAFF
TGTGCCAGCTCACCTTTGGGGGTTTCTGGCACTGAAGCTTTCTTT
>14|TRBV6-6|many|TRBJ1-5|NA
CASSSQGFNQPQHF
TGTGCCAGCAGTTCCCAGGGGTTCAATCAGCCCCAGCATTTT
>13|TRBV20-1|many|TRBJ1-1|NA
CSASTGKNTEAFF
TGCAGTGCTAGCACCGGTAAGAACACTGAAGCTTTCTTT
>17|TRBV9|NA|TRBJ2-6|NA
CASSPFGYPSGANVLTF
TGTGCCAGCAGCCCCTTCGGCTATCCCTCTGGGGCCAACGTCCTGACTTTC
>21|TRBV4-1|many|TRBJ1-3|NA
CASSQEFFRAQTLSSGNTIYF
TGCGCCAGCAGCCAAGAATTTTTCAGGGCCCAGACCCTAAGCTCTGGAAACACCATATATTTT
>13|TRBV11-1|few|TRBJ1-6|NA
CASSHGDLSPLHF
TGTGCCAGCAGCCATGGGGACCTTTCACCCCTCCACTTT
>16|TRBV12-3/TRBV12-4|few|TRBJ2-7|NA
CASTPYTSSSVDEQYF
TGTGCCAGCACCCCCTATACTAGTTCGTCCGTTGACGAGCAGTACTTC
>16|TRBV5-5|few|TRBJ2-7|TRBD2
CASSLTTSGGASGQYF
TGTGCCAGCAGCTTGACGACTAGCGGGGGGGCTTCTGGGCAGTACTTC
>14|TRBV29-1|few|TRBJ2-1|NA
CSVAQGSSYNEQFF
TGCAGCGTTGCCCAGGGAAGCTCCTACAATGAGCAGTTCTTC
>16|TRBV6-2/TRBV6-3|few|TRBJ2-5|TRBD2
CASSSGTSGLKETQYF
TGTGCCAGCAGTTCCGGGACTAGCGGGCTCAAAGAGACCCAGTACTTC
>12|TRBV6-2/TRBV6-3|NA|TRBJ1-5|NA
CAGSFLYQPQHF
TGTGCCGGCAGTTTCCTCTATCAGCCCCAGCATTTT
>16|TRBV7-2|NA|TRBJ1-5|TRBD1
CASSRGQDVLGQPQHF
TGTGCCAGCAGCCGGGGACAGGACGTTTTAGGACAGCCCCAGCATTTT